These T cell receptor beta chains were read from a single sample in a study of blood T cell repertoires in COVID-19. The assay was immunoSEQ multiplex PCR, and TCRdb's table has in-frame clones only and misses some. The sample includes over 300,000 clones, roughly 85% of them seen just once. Sequences were obtained from peripheral blood. The receptors shown here come from a human donor in a cohort sampled during active COVID-19. Each CDR3 is given with its conserved first and last residue. The order of the fields is D gene, clone size, J gene, V gene, CDR3 protein, CDR3 DNA. D genes are given only for firm matches. Only part of the rows carry a size: once, few, many, or a class if the clone is expanded.

D: .
size: .
J: TRBJ2-3
V: TRBV13
CDR3: CASSLAGGYTDTQYF
DNA: TGTGCCAGCAGCTTAGCGGGGGGCTACACAGATACGCAGTATTTT

D: TRBD1
size: once
J: TRBJ2-1
V: TRBV3-1/TRBV3-2
CDR3: CASSPRDSYTYNEQFF
DNA: TGTGCCAGCAGCCCCCGGGACAGCTATACCTACAATGAGCAGTTCTTC

D: .
size: .
J: TRBJ2-2
V: TRBV10-3
CDR3: CAIRGQDGGTGELFF
DNA: TGTGCCATCAGGGGCCAGGACGGGGGAACCGGGGAGCTGTTTTTT

D: TRBD1
size: .
J: TRBJ2-5
V: TRBV2
CDR3: CASSDRGKETQYF
DNA: TGTGCCAGCAGTGACAGGGGGAAGGAGACCCAGTACTTC

D: .
size: .
J: TRBJ1-5
V: TRBV4-2
CDR3: CASSQDSLGQSNQPQHF
DNA: TGTGCCAGCAGCCAAGATTCCCTTGGACAGAGCAATCAGCCCCAGCATTTT

D: .
size: once
J: TRBJ2-2
V: TRBV24-1
CDR3: CATRQVPTGELFF
DNA: TGTGCCACCAGACAGGTTCCCACCGGGGAGCTGTTTTTT

D: .
size: .
J: TRBJ1-4
V: TRBV30
CDR3: CAWGRLTANGEKLFF
DNA: TGTGCCTGGGGCCGATTGACAGCCAACGGGGAAAAACTGTTTTTT

D: .
size: .
J: TRBJ1-1
V: TRBV10-3
CDR3: CAISDRVEDVGAFF
DNA: TGTGCCATCAGTGACCGGGTAGAGGATGTTGGGGCTTTCTTT

D: .
size: .
J: TRBJ1-5
V: TRBV7-3
CDR3: CASSASVDQPQHF
DNA: TGTGCCAGCAGCGCCTCAGTCGATCAGCCCCAGCATTTT

D: .
size: .
J: TRBJ2-5
V: TRBV3-1/TRBV3-2
CDR3: CASSPNTVQETQYF
DNA: TGTGCCAGCAGCCCAAACACCGTTCAAGAGACCCAGTACTTC

D: .
size: .
J: TRBJ1-1
V: TRBV2
CDR3: CASSEAGSEAFF
DNA: TGTGCCAGCAGTGAAGCTGGCTCTGAAGCTTTCTTT

D: TRBD1
size: .
J: TRBJ2-2
V: TRBV5-1
CDR3: CASRPGTGNTGELFF
DNA: TGCGCCAGCAGACCAGGGACAGGGAACACCGGGGAGCTGTTTTTT

D: TRBD2
size: .
J: TRBJ2-1
V: TRBV4-2
CDR3: CASSPTSGLYNEQFF
DNA: TGTGCCAGCAGTCCGACTAGCGGGCTCTACAATGAGCAGTTCTTC

D: .
size: .
J: TRBJ1-5
V: TRBV7-9
CDR3: CASSSQGAQPQHF
DNA: TGTGCCAGCAGCTCACAGGGAGCTCAGCCCCAGCATTTT

D: TRBD2
size: .
J: TRBJ2-7
V: TRBV4-2
CDR3: CASSQDLGLATYEQYF
DNA: TGTGCCAGCAGCCAAGATCTCGGACTAGCGACCTACGAGCAGTACTTC

D: TRBD1
size: .
J: TRBJ1-5
V: TRBV2
CDR3: CASSEEGASNQPQHF
DNA: TGTGCCAGCAGTGAAGAGGGGGCAAGCAATCAGCCCCAGCATTTT

D: .
size: .
J: TRBJ1-4
V: TRBV24-1
CDR3: CATRSATNEKLFF
DNA: TGTGCCACCAGATCCGCAACTAATGAAAAACTGTTTTTT

D: .
size: once
J: TRBJ1-1
V: TRBV5-4
CDR3: CASSRPEGKNTEAFF
DNA: TGTGCCAGCAGCCGTCCTGAGGGAAAGAACACTGAAGCTTTCTTT

D: .
size: .
J: TRBJ1-2
V: TRBV5-1
CDR3: CASSLAPDSLYGYTF
DNA: TGCGCCAGCAGCTTGGCCCCCGACAGTCTCTATGGCTACACCTTC

D: .
size: .
J: TRBJ2-2
V: TRBV6-2/TRBV6-3
CDR3: CASSYYSWNTGELFF
DNA: TGTGCCAGCAGTTATTACTCGTGGAACACCGGGGAGCTGTTTTTT

D: .
size: .
J: TRBJ2-3
V: TRBV19
CDR3: CASSISSVGDTQYF
DNA: TGTGCCAGTAGTATATCTAGCGTCGGAGATACGCAGTATTTT

D: TRBD1
size: .
J: TRBJ1-5
V: TRBV19
CDR3: CASSIGRQGAVQPQHF
DNA: TGTGCCAGTAGTATAGGCAGACAGGGGGCAGTTCAGCCCCAGCATTTT

D: TRBD2
size: .
J: TRBJ2-5
V: TRBV3-1/TRBV3-2
CDR3: CASSPRLAGETQYF
DNA: TGTGCCAGCAGCCCCCGACTAGCCGGGGAGACCCAGTACTTC